These 26 T cell receptor beta chains originate from one sample sequenced in a study of human T cells and chemical hapten exposure. Time point defined: pre-sensitization, week 0. Indicated treatment: therapeutic diphenylcyclopropenone sensitization with weekly scalp DPC. Each CDR3 protein is one row after TCRdb ran MiXCR on the RACE reads. The sample consists of some 250,000 distinct CDR3 sequences, roughly 7.4% of them appearing once. The source material was whole blood, sampled in connection with sensitization to the hapten diphenylcyclopropenone (DPC). The receptors were sampled from a man aged 18-30 years with alopecia areata. Some clones in this sample may be carry-over from other donors' samples.

V usage is TRBV5-6 and J usage is TRBJ2-5, with no clear D. V lost 0 bases and J lost 5, with 11 bases in between. The germline gives CDR1 SGHDT, CDR2 YYEEEE. The CDR3 runs 14 residues. This chain's CDR3 is CASSLAGPRETQYF. CDR3 coding DNA: TGTGCCAGCAGCTTGGCGGGCCCGAGGGAGACCCAGTACTTC.

The chain joins TRBV6-5 to TRBJ2-7, with D perhaps TRBD1 or TRBD2 (5 bases each). This CDR3 has 14 residues. Trimming shortened V by 5 bases and J by 1 base, and 12 bases separated the two germline ends. Germline V gene lookup returns CDR1 MNHEY and CDR2 SVGAGI. The CDR3 coding sequence is TGTGCCAGCAGTGACGGGGCCATTTCCTACGAGCAGTACTTC. It translates to CASSDGAISYEQYF.

A few counts support this clonotype. The chain employs TRBV7-9 and TRBJ2-5; D gene uncertain. Germline CDR1 is SEHNR and CDR2 is FQNEAQ (reference sequence). The CDR3 consists of 14 residues. The V end lost 0 bases, the J end lost 1 base, and 6 bases lay between the germline ends. CDR3 loop: CASSLAQTQETQYF. Here the CDR3 DNA reads TGTGCCAGCAGCTTAGCCCAGACCCAAGAGACCCAGTACTTC.

This clonotype was counted a few times. The genes are TRBV27 and TRBJ1-2; 7 positions agree with TRBD1. CDR1 is MNHEY, CDR2 SMNVEV, per germline (reference sequence). The V gene end was trimmed by 4 bases and the J gene end by 6 bases; junction bases not matched to a gene: 8. CDR3 size: 14 residues. The CDR3 here is CASSSIQGRNGYTF. The CDR3 bases are TGTGCCAGCAGTTCAATACAGGGGAGAAATGGCTACACCTTC.

This clonotype was seen only a few times. This chain connects TRBV7-9 to TRBJ2-6; D not certain. The CDR3 is 16 amino acids. Germline V CDR1 and CDR2: SEHNR, FQNEAQ (reference sequence). The ends were cut back, 4 bases at V and 2 bases at J, with 12 bases in the middle. CDR3 in DNA: TGTGCCAGCAGCTCCACAGACAAAGCTGGGGCCAACGTCCTGACTTTC. It translates to CASSSTDKAGANVLTF.

V usage is TRBV9 and J usage is TRBJ2-6; 7 nucleotides align to TRBD1. This CDR3 is built from 19 residues. Germline CDR1 is SGDLS and CDR2 is YYNGEE. J lost 4 bases, V lost 4 bases, and 17 bases had no gene match. CDR3 protein: CASSHLRDSAFTGANVLTF. The CDR3 DNA reads as TGTGCCAGCAGCCATCTCCGGGACAGCGCTTTTACCGGGGCCAACGTCCTGACTTTC.

CDR3 protein: CASGPQGGGSPAEQFF. The CDR3 bases are TGTGCCAGCGGCCCCCAGGGCGGGGGGTCTCCAGCTGAGCAGTTCTTC. V is TRBV27 and J is TRBJ2-1, with 8 bases identical to TRBD2. This CDR3 is 16 amino acids long. The germline V gene encodes CDR1 MNHEY and CDR2 SMNVEV (reference sequence). The ends lost 8 bases at V and 9 bases at J; junction bases unmatched: 18.

This clonotype was seen repeatedly, ten times or more. The rearrangement joins TRBV4-3 to TRBJ1-1, with 8 bases that match TRBD1. V shed 1 base, J shed 2 bases, and the junction held 12 bases outside the gene matches. Germline V gene lookup returns CDR1 LGHNA and CDR2 YSLEER. CDR3 size: 18 residues. For the CDR3, the DNA is TGCGCCAGCAGCCAAGCCGGCAGGGGGCCAAAACCAAACACTGAAGCTTTCTTT. Its translation is CASSQAGRGPKPNTEAFF.

This clonotype was picked up a small number of times. The chain recombines TRBV5-6 with TRBJ1-6, with D hard to call. The germline V gene encodes CDR1 SGHDT and CDR2 YYEEEE. Trimming took off 0 bases at V and 10 bases at J, with 8 bases between the two ends. The CDR3 length is 13 residues. In nucleotides, the CDR3 is TGTGCCAGCAGCTTGGTTATCGGGTCACCCCTCCACTTT. It translates to CASSLVIGSPLHF.

The V and J genes are TRBV20-1 and TRBJ1-4; unclear D gene. Germline loops: CDR1 DFQATT, CDR2 SNEGSKA (reference sequence). There are 12 residues in the CDR3. Trimming removed 6 bases at V and 8 bases at J, with 13 bases between. The CDR3 sequence is CSATRTGEKLFF. CDR3 bases: TGCAGTGCAACACGGACGGGGGAAAAACTGTTTTTT.

The V and J genes are TRBV5-5 and TRBJ1-4; no definite D call. The CDR3 is made up of 14 amino acids. Germline V CDR1 and CDR2: SGHKS, YYEKEE (reference sequence). Trimming removed 3 bases from V and 8 bases from J, with 14 bases in between. CDR3 protein: CASSSGPRPEKLFF. CDR3 sequence (DNA): TGTGCCAGCAGCTCCGGGCCCCGGCCGGAAAAACTGTTTTTT.

This clonotype turned up a few times. This sequence joins TRBV7-2 and TRBJ2-5; D gene ambiguous. V was pared by 2 bases and J by 2 bases, with 12 bases between. The germline gives CDR1 SGHTA, CDR2 FQGNSA. This CDR3 is 15 amino acids long. CDR3 nucleotide sequence: TGTGCCAGCAGCTTAAATGGGCAGAGTCAAGAGACCCAGTACTTC. Protein product: CASSLNGQSQETQYF.

This clonotype was observed a handful of times. The chain is built from TRBV7-2 and TRBJ1-2; tentatively, D is TRBD1 (6 bases). The CDR3 consists of 14 residues. Germline lookup yields CDR1 SGHTA and CDR2 FQGNSA. Trimming took 3 bases from V and 3 from J, leaving 11 bases between them. This CDR3 is CASSFETGDYGYTF. The CDR3 nucleotides read TGTGCCAGCAGCTTCGAGACAGGAGACTATGGCTACACCTTC.

This clonotype was counted a few times. V gene TRBV6-5 combines with J gene TRBJ1-6; no firm D call. Germline values: CDR1 MNHEY, CDR2 SVGAGI. V gave up 0 bases and J gave up 8 bases, with 14 bases separating them. The CDR3 length is 16 residues. CDR3 region: CASSYSTGIWDSPLHF. CDR3 bases: TGTGCCAGCAGTTACTCGACCGGAATCTGGGATTCACCCCTCCACTTT.

The chain combines TRBV6-2 or TRBV6-3 with TRBJ1-2, with D hard to call. The CDR3 is 14 residues long. V lost 6 bases and J 4 bases, leaving 15 bases between the germline ends. Germline lookup yields CDR1 MNHEY and CDR2 SVGEGT. In DNA form, the CDR3 reads TGTGCCAGCAGCCCCCCCGCGTGGATCTATGGCTACACCTTC. Its translation: CASSPPAWIYGYTF.

This clonotype was seen only a few times. The V call is TRBV5-1, the J call TRBJ2-2; D possibly corresponds to TRBD1 (7 bases). V was shortened by 5 bases and J by 4 bases, with 21 bases between the two germline ends. This CDR3 is built from 17 residues. Germline values: CDR1 SGHRS, CDR2 YFSETQ. The DNA for the CDR3 is TGCGCCAGCAGACCCGAGAGCCGGCAGGGGGGCACCGGGGAGCTGTTTTTT. It encodes CASRPESRQGGTGELFF. Full variable domain (outside the CDR3, taken from reference TRBV5-1 and TRBJ2-2): KAGVTQTPRYLIKTRGQQVTLSCSPISGHRSVSWYQQTPGQGLQFLFEYFSETQRNKGNFPGRFSGRQFSNSRSEMNVSTLELGDSALYLCASRPESRQGGTGELFFGEGSRLTVL.

The chain couples TRBV24-1 to TRBJ2-2; D is undetermined. CDR1 and CDR2 (germline): KGHDR, SFDVKD. With 5 bases removed from V and 0 bases from J, the gap between germline ends came to 15 bases. CDR3 length: 17 amino acids. CDR3 nucleotide sequence: TGTGCCACCAGTGTCCCCACAGAAACCTCGAACACCGGGGAGCTGTTTTTT. Translated: CATSVPTETSNTGELFF.

This clonotype has a handful of counts. The rearrangement links TRBV20-1 to TRBJ1-1; D is perhaps TRBD1 (5 bases). From germline, CDR1 is DFQATT and CDR2 SNEGSKA (reference sequence). This CDR3 has 14 amino acids. V dropped 2 bases and J dropped 5 bases, with 15 bases sitting between them. CDR3 coding DNA: TGCAGTGCTAGATATAGCGTAAAGGGGACTGAAGCTTTCTTT. It translates to CSARYSVKGTEAFF.

The table lists this clonotype with a few counts. The rearrangement joins TRBV21-1 to TRBJ1-3. TRBV21-1 is labeled a pseudogene. The CDR3 totals 19 residues. The CDR3 DNA is TGTGCCAGCAGCAAAGAGCGGCAGCGAACCATCTCATCTGGAAACACCATATATTTT. It specifies CASSKERQRTISSGNTIYF.

The sample holds a few counts of this clonotype. This chain links TRBV5-1 with TRBJ1-1, with 10 positions matching TRBD1. The CDR3 extends over 16 amino acids. Unmatched junction bases numbered 8, after V lost 2 bases and J lost 4 bases. CDR1 and CDR2 from the germline V gene are SGHRS and YFSETQ. The CDR3 loop reads CASSFDRGLVATEAFF. CDR3 DNA sequence: TGCGCCAGCAGCTTCGACAGGGGGCTGGTCGCCACTGAAGCTTTCTTT. The full variable domain, in which reference TRBV5-1 and TRBJ1-1 provide the parts outside the CDR3, is KAGVTQTPRYLIKTRGQQVTLSCSPISGHRSVSWYQQTPGQGLQFLFEYFSETQRNKGNFPGRFSGRQFSNSRSEMNVSTLELGDSALYLCASSFDRGLVATEAFFGQGTRLTVV.

This clonotype was observed many times. The chain uses TRBV4-3 and TRBJ1-2, with D possibly matching TRBD1 (6 bases). The CDR3 is made up of 15 amino acids. In germline, CDR1 is LGHNA, CDR2 YSLEER. Between the trimmed V and J ends, which lost 0 bases and 5 bases, there was a span of 13 bases. The CDR3 DNA reads as TGCGCCAGCAGCCAAGATAGGGCAGGGGTGTATGGCTACACCTTC. It translates to CASSQDRAGVYGYTF.

The chain has TRBV29-1 and TRBJ2-7, with TRBD1 identical over 9 bases. With 3 bases clipped from V and 5 bases from J, the junction kept 5 bases outside the gene matches. The germline V gene encodes CDR1 SQVTM and CDR2 ANQGSEA. This CDR3 spans 13 amino acids. CDR3 nucleotide sequence: TGCAGCGTTGACCCTACAGGGGGCGACGAGCAGTACTTC. It is translated as CSVDPTGGDEQYF.

This clonotype came up a few times. This sequence joins TRBV5-1 and TRBJ2-1; 8 bases are shared with TRBD1. V was clipped by 4 bases and J by 9 bases; unmatched bases: 3. Germline V gene lookup returns CDR1 SGHRS and CDR2 YFSETQ. The CDR3 is 12 residues long. This CDR3 reads CASSRQGSEQFF. As DNA, the CDR3 is TGCGCCAGCAGCCGACAGGGGAGTGAGCAGTTCTTC.

This clonotype was recorded many times. CDR3 bases: TGTGCCAGCAGCCCAAGGACTACCAGGGAGACCCAGTACTTC. Residues: CASSPRTTRETQYF. The chain uses TRBV7-2 and TRBJ2-5; TRBD2 is a possible D gene (6 bases). The CDR3 contains 14 residues. In germline, CDR1 is SGHTA, CDR2 FQGNSA. Trimming cost V 5 bases and J 5 bases, with 15 bases left between them.

This clonotype was detected many times. The CDR3 spells CASSAGGIEQFF. CDR3 DNA sequence: TGTGCCAGCAGCGCAGGGGGGATTGAGCAGTTCTTC. The chain couples TRBV9 to TRBJ2-1, with D possibly TRBD1 on 7 matching bases. This CDR3 has 12 amino acids. Germline V gives CDR1 SGDLS, CDR2 YYNGEE. Trimming took off 3 bases at V and 9 bases at J, with 10 bases between the two ends. Based on the CDR3 plus reference TRBV9 and TRBJ2-1, the full variable domain is DSGVTQTPKHLITATGQRVTLRCSPRSGDLSVYWYQQSLDQGLQFLIQYYNGEERAKGNILERFSAQQFPDLHSELNLSSLELGDSALYFCASSAGGIEQFFGPGTRLTVL.

This clonotype was counted a few times. The V gene is TRBV4-1, the J gene TRBJ1-4; D might be TRBD1 (6 bases). CDR1 and CDR2 (germline): MGHRA, YSYEKL. The ends were cut back, 0 bases at V and 4 bases at J, with 9 bases in the middle. CDR3 length equals 15 residues. The CDR3 coding sequence is TGCGCCAGCAGCCAAGAATCAGGGGTTAATGAAAAACTGTTTTTT. This encodes CASSQESGVNEKLFF.